This T cell receptor (beta chain) was profiled in a study of T-cell memory formation after mild COVID-19. Study observations and caveats: That cross-reactive memory joined was suggested by some responding clones appearing in pre-infection memory.

Trimming pared 5 bases from V and 3 bases from J, leaving 8 bases between. This CDR3 has 11 residues. Germline assignment: CDR1 DFQATT and CDR2 SNEGSKA (reference sequence). Sample barcodes and UMIs were carried by the TCR alpha and TCR beta cDNA libraries that 5'RACE generated with constant-segment primers. TCRdb reanalysed the 5' RACE reads using MiXCR and keeps one entry per CDR3 protein. Of 110,000 or so distinct CDR3 sequences in the sample, about a fifth were seen once. This clonotype was observed a handful of times. As yet, its antigen is unknown. The TCR was taken from a man aged 18-30 years who had mild COVID-19 (a few samples of this study predate the infection). Cell type and time point are not known. V is TRBV20-1 and J is TRBJ2-7; possible D gene TRBD1, 5 bases. Material for sequencing was PBMCs or a T cell subset sorted from them (not recorded which). CDR3 in DNA: TGCAGTGCTCGTCAGGGCTACGAGCAGTACGTC. It encodes CSARQGYEQYV.